This TCR beta chain was captured by sequencing in a study of T cell responses to AZD1222 COVID-19 vaccine. Study outcomes and limitations: Donors were mostly white British, more females; clonal diversity possibly underestimated. Spike was spanned by vaccine-associated CD4 TCRs, which were dominant at 160-218 and 743-854.

The CDR3 totals 13 residues. V shed 4 bases and J shed 12 bases, with 16 bases lying between them. The germline V gene encodes CDR1 MNHEY and CDR2 SVGAGI. Using immunoSEQ multiplex PCR, the repertoire was profiled, and TCRdb retains in-frame clones only, with some absent. The table shows about 110,000 clones, with about 92% occurring only once. About this clone: Its antigen is unknown.

The sample was peripheral blood, taken 28 days after the second AZD1222 dose. The clonotype originates from an adult who received the AZD1222 COVID-19 vaccine. V is TRBV6-5 and J is TRBJ2-1; D is perhaps TRBD2 (5 bases). The CDR3 nucleotides are TGTGCCAGCAGTTCAGACTACCCGATCGCGCAGTTCTTC. Its translation: CASSSDYPIAQFF.